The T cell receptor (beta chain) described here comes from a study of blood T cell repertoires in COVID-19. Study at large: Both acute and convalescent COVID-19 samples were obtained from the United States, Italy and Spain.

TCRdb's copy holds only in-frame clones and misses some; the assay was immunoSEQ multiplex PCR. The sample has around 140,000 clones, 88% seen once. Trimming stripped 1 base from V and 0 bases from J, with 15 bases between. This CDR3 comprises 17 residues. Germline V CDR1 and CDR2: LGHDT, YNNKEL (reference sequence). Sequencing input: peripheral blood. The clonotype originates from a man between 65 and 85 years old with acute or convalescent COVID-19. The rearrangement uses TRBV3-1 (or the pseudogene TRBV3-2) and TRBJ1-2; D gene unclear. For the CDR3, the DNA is TGTGCCAGCAGCCAAGTTCAACGGAGGAGAACTAACTATGGCTACACCTTC. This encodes CASSQVQRRRTNYGYTF.